Following are 17 T cell receptor beta chains from one sample sequenced in a study of blood T cell repertoires in COVID-19. Libraries were prepared by immunoSEQ multiplex PCR; TCRdb keeps only in-frame clonotypes and omits some of them. The data hold some 220,000 clones, with nearly 90% observed a single time. The sample consisted of peripheral blood. The receptor source for this set is a woman under 30 who had recovered from COVID-19.

J is TRBJ1-2 and V is TRBV29-1, with TRBD1 matching over 7 bases. The CDR3 sequence is 14 residues long. Germline CDR1 reads SQVTM; CDR2 reads ANQGSEA. V dropped 4 bases and J dropped 8; count of bases not matched to a gene: 13. The CDR3 sequence is CSVGARQGAGGYTF. The CDR3 bases are TGCAGCGTTGGGGCCCGACAGGGAGCGGGCGGCTACACCTTC.

The rearrangement links TRBV19 to TRBJ1-2; 9 nucleotides agree with TRBD1. Trimming cost V 7 bases and J 6 bases; bases outside gene matches: 9. The CDR3 runs 14 residues. From germline, CDR1 is LNHDA and CDR2 SQIVND (reference sequence). The CDR3 DNA reads as TGTGCCAGTACCATAAAAGGGACAGGGAATGGCTACACCTTC. Amino acids: CASTIKGTGNGYTF.

This clone was seen once. The CDR3 bases are TGTGCCAGCTCACCAAGTAGGAACAGACATTACAATGAGCAGTTCTTC. Its translation: CASSPSRNRHYNEQFF. The J gene is TRBJ2-1, the V gene TRBV18, with D unresolved. Trimming shortened V by 2 bases and J by 4 bases, and 15 bases separated the two germline ends. Germline values: CDR1 KGHSH, CDR2 LQKENI. The CDR3 is 16 amino acids.

CDR3: CASTSDWGTQYF. The DNA for the CDR3 is TGTGCCAGCACCTCGGACTGGGGTACGCAGTATTTT. J is TRBJ2-3 and V is TRBV25-1; a possible D gene is TRBD2 (5 bases). The V end was cut by 7 bases, the J end by 8 bases, with 13 bases between. CDR1 and CDR2 from the germline V gene are MGHDK and SYGVNS. The CDR3 spans 12 residues.

V and J are TRBV5-4 and TRBJ2-5, with D hard to call. Germline CDR1 reads SGHNT; CDR2 reads YYREEE (reference sequence). The CDR3 totals 13 residues. Trimming left V 0 bases short and J 5 bases short, with 8 bases between. CDR3 sequence reads: CASSLDRRETQYF. The CDR3, as DNA: TGTGCCAGCAGCTTGGACAGAAGGGAGACCCAGTACTTC.

This chain uses TRBV5-4 with TRBJ2-1; maybe TRBD1 (6 bases). The V and J ends lost 4 bases and 0 bases respectively, with 11 bases between them. Germline values: CDR1 SGHNT, CDR2 YYREEE (reference sequence). The CDR3 runs 15 residues. The CDR3 region has the DNA TGTGCCAGCAGCCCCGACAGGAGCTCCTACAATGAGCAGTTCTTC. Translating gives CASSPDRSSYNEQFF.

This sequence joins TRBV4-3 and TRBJ1-5; D is perhaps TRBD1 (6 bases). Germline V gene data show CDR1 as LGHNA and CDR2 as YSLEER. The germline V and J ends were trimmed by 3 bases and 5 bases, with 17 bases remaining between them. CDR3 length equals 16 residues. CDR3 nucleotides: TGCGCCAGCAGCCAGAACTTACAGGGAGATTATCAGCCCCAGCATTTT. Amino acid sequence: CASSQNLQGDYQPQHF.

The CDR3 is CASRRQGTYNEQFF. The DNA of the CDR3 is TGTGCCAGTAGACGACAGGGAACCTACAATGAGCAGTTCTTC. V gene TRBV19 combines with J gene TRBJ2-1; 7 nucleotides match TRBD1. The junction had 4 bases not matched to a gene; V was cut back by 6 bases and J by 2 bases. Germline loops: CDR1 LNHDA, CDR2 SQIVND (reference sequence). This CDR3 is 14 amino acids long.

The chain employs TRBV11-2 and TRBJ2-4; 10 nucleotides match TRBD2. CDR1 and CDR2 (germline): SGHAT, FQNNGV. V lost 8 bases and J lost 3; bases outside the gene matches: 4. CDR3 length: 14 residues. Written as DNA, the CDR3 is TGTGCCAGCGGCCGACTAGCGGGCAAAAACATTCAGTACTTC. Translating it yields CASGRLAGKNIQYF.

V gene TRBV11-2 combines with J gene TRBJ1-1, with 7 bases lining up with TRBD1. The junction had 4 bases not matched to a gene; V was cut back by 3 bases and J by 3 bases. Per germline, CDR1 SGHAT and CDR2 FQNNGV. The CDR3 is made up of 14 amino acids. The CDR3 nucleotides read TGTGCCAGCAGCTTCGGACAGGCGTACACTGAAGCTTTCTTT. Amino acid sequence: CASSFGQAYTEAFF.

The rearrangement uses TRBV11-2 and TRBJ2-7; TRBD2 matches at 10 bases. CDR1 is SGHAT and CDR2 is FQNNGV in the germline V gene. The CDR3 is 17 residues long. Losses at the gene ends were 0 bases for V and 5 bases for J; bases not matched to a gene: 10. This chain's CDR3 is CASSLEGQREGQHEQYF. The CDR3 nucleotides are TGTGCCAGCAGCTTAGAAGGCCAGCGGGAGGGCCAACACGAGCAGTACTTC.

The CDR3 sequence is CASSYSGLAGDNEQFF. The CDR3 coding sequence is TGTGCCAGCAGTTACTCTGGACTAGCGGGTGACAATGAGCAGTTCTTC. V usage is TRBV6-5 and J usage is TRBJ2-1, with 11 bases fitting TRBD2. The germline gives CDR1 MNHEY, CDR2 SVGAGI. The length of the CDR3 is 16 residues. The junction had 3 bases not matched to a gene; V was cut back by 0 bases and J by 5 bases.

This chain links TRBV28 with TRBJ2-7; weak D call: TRBD2 (5 bases). The CDR3 loop spans 14 amino acids. Between the trimmed V and J ends, which lost 7 bases and 3 bases, there was a span of 16 bases. Germline-derived CDR1 and CDR2 are MDHEN and SYDVKM. CDR3 sequence: CASTLRTRHYEQYF. The DNA of the CDR3 is TGTGCCAGCACCCTGCGAACTAGACACTACGAGCAGTACTTC.

V gene TRBV7-9 combines with J gene TRBJ1-1; 7 nucleotides match TRBD1. This CDR3 contains 16 residues. CDR1 and CDR2 from the germline V gene are SEHNR and FQNEAQ (reference sequence). The junction had 5 bases not matched to a gene; V was cut back by 0 bases and J by 1 base. CDR3 in amino acids: CASSLADRYSNTEAFF. CDR3 nucleotides: TGTGCCAGCAGCTTAGCGGACAGGTACTCGAACACTGAAGCTTTCTTT.

This clone was picked up one time. The chain recombines TRBV25-1 with TRBJ2-3; 7 positions match TRBD1. The J segment lost 4 bases and the V segment lost 4 bases, leaving 8 bases of the junction unmatched. The CDR3 consists of 15 residues. From germline, CDR1 is MGHDK and CDR2 SYGVNS. The CDR3 DNA reads as TGTGCCAGCAGTGCGTCCGGGACAGCGGCAGATACGCAGTATTTT. It specifies CASSASGTAADTQYF.

This sequence joins TRBV30 and TRBJ1-1; unclear D gene. V was trimmed by 5 bases and J by 4 bases, leaving 8 bases between them. Germline CDR1 GTSNPN, CDR2 SVGIG (reference sequence). The CDR3 spans 11 residues. The CDR3 spells CAWDYGTEAFF. The CDR3, as DNA: TGTGCCTGGGATTACGGCACTGAAGCTTTCTTT.

There are a few counts of this clone. The gene calls are TRBV4-1 and TRBJ2-7; D gene uncertain. There are 13 residues in the CDR3. Trimming removed 0 bases at V and 3 bases at J, with 6 bases between. Germline values: CDR1 MGHRA, CDR2 YSYEKL. The chain's CDR3 is CASSQELGYEQYF. The CDR3 region has the DNA TGCGCCAGCAGCCAAGAACTTGGCTACGAGCAGTACTTC.